This T cell receptor (beta chain) emerged from a study of long-term antiretroviral therapy in people with HIV. Study results and limitations: Repertoire composition at all time points was dominated by clones that had expanded before ART.

For this clone: No antigen is known for it.

Germline V lookup: CDR1 LNHDA, CDR2 SQIVND (reference sequence). The CDR3 has 11 residues. The germline V and J ends were trimmed by 7 bases and 8 bases, with 11 bases remaining between them. The assay, immunoSEQ v3.0, was run at survey level. The method was immunoSEQ multiplex PCR; TCRdb's version includes in-frame clones alone and lacks a portion of them. The table records 30,000 to 35,000 clones, almost 97% of them present only once. None of the participants with HIV were treated outside the United States. There were about 1-10 million cryopreserved PBMC in the samples before DNA extraction. The V and J genes are TRBV19 and TRBJ1-2; no clear D. The source material was unsorted PBMCs, sampled 6.9 years after starting antiretroviral therapy. The origin of this receptor is a man aged 25 to 45 with HIV. CDR3 DNA sequence: TGTGCCAGTAAGGGAGGGAAGGGCTACACCTTC. Residues: CASKGGKGYTF. The full variable domain, in which reference TRBV19 and TRBJ1-2 provide the parts outside the CDR3, is DGGITQSPKYLFRKEGQNVTLSCEQNLNHDAMYWYRQDPGQGLRLIYYSQIVNDFQKGDIAEGYSVSREKKESFPLTVTSAQKNPTAFYLCASKGGKGYTFGSGTRLTVV.